This is a list of T cell receptor beta chains from one sample in a study of radiotherapy plus CTLA-4 blockade in lung cancer. Data came from immunoSEQ multiplex PCR; TCRdb stores just in-frame clones and leaves some out. The repertoire holds tens of thousands of clones, with around four fifths as singletons. The sample in question was peripheral blood, obtained from a patient treated with radiotherapy plus ipilimumab. The receptor set was obtained from a human donor with non-small cell lung cancer who had stable disease on radiotherapy plus ipilimumab. The CDR3 runs from the conserved cysteine through the conserved F or W. Fields, in order: clone size, J gene, V gene, D gene, CDR3 DNA, CDR3 protein. D genes are given only for firm matches. Rows may omit the clone size; those that give it use once, few, many or a size class.

abundance: NA
j_gene: TRBJ2-1
v_gene: TRBV5-4
d_gene: TRBD2
CDR3nt: TGTGCCAGCAGACCGTCTAGCGGGAGCCGGAATGAGCAGTTCTTC
CDR3aa: CASRPSSGSRNEQFF

abundance: NA
j_gene: TRBJ1-1
v_gene: TRBV10-2
d_gene: NA
CDR3nt: TGCGCCAGCAGTGCGGGGCGAACGGGGAACACTGAAGCTTTCTTT
CDR3aa: CASSAGRTGNTEAFF

abundance: NA
j_gene: TRBJ1-5
v_gene: TRBV28
d_gene: TRBD1
CDR3nt: TGTGCCAGCAGTCAAACAGGGGGAGGTCAGCCCCAGCATTTT
CDR3aa: CASSQTGGGQPQHF

abundance: NA
j_gene: TRBJ1-2
v_gene: TRBV5-1
d_gene: NA
CDR3nt: TGCGCCAGCAGCTTCTCTCTGGGATCTAACTATGGCTACACCTTC
CDR3aa: CASSFSLGSNYGYTF

abundance: NA
j_gene: TRBJ2-7
v_gene: TRBV5-1
d_gene: NA
CDR3nt: TGCGCCAGCAGCTTGGCCAGGGGCCGGGGACAAGACTACGAGCAGTACTTC
CDR3aa: CASSLARGRGQDYEQYF

abundance: NA
j_gene: TRBJ2-1
v_gene: TRBV29-1
d_gene: TRBD2
CDR3nt: TGCAGCGTTGAAGATGGGCTAGCGGGCGCGAGGGAGCAGTTCTTC
CDR3aa: CSVEDGLAGAREQFF

abundance: NA
j_gene: TRBJ2-5
v_gene: TRBV7-3
d_gene: TRBD1
CDR3nt: TGTGCCAGCAGCCCAGGACAGGGGGTATCGGAGACCCAGTACTTC
CDR3aa: CASSPGQGVSETQYF

abundance: NA
j_gene: TRBJ1-6
v_gene: TRBV27
d_gene: NA
CDR3nt: TGTGCCAGCAGTTTGACGGGGTTTTGGTCACCCCTCCACTTT
CDR3aa: CASSLTGFWSPLHF

abundance: NA
j_gene: TRBJ2-3
v_gene: TRBV7-9
d_gene: NA
CDR3nt: TGTGCCAGCAGCTTAGCGGGCTACGATACGCAGTATTTT
CDR3aa: CASSLAGYDTQYF

abundance: once
j_gene: TRBJ2-5
v_gene: TRBV4-2
d_gene: NA
CDR3nt: TGTGCCAGCAGCCAAGACCGACTAACCAGGGGAGAGACCCAGTACTTC
CDR3aa: CASSQDRLTRGETQYF

abundance: NA
j_gene: TRBJ2-3
v_gene: TRBV27
d_gene: TRBD2
CDR3nt: TGTGCCAGCAGTTTATCGAATATAGCGGGGTTCACAGATACGCAGTATTTT
CDR3aa: CASSLSNIAGFTDTQYF

abundance: NA
j_gene: TRBJ1-2
v_gene: TRBV6-5
d_gene: NA
CDR3nt: TGTGCCAGCAGTTACGACAGGACTAACTATGGCTACACCTTC
CDR3aa: CASSYDRTNYGYTF

abundance: NA
j_gene: TRBJ2-1
v_gene: TRBV9
d_gene: TRBD1
CDR3nt: TGTGCCAGCAGCGCTACAGGGGCGGTGGATGAGCAGTTCTTC
CDR3aa: CASSATGAVDEQFF

abundance: NA
j_gene: TRBJ1-5
v_gene: TRBV6-1
d_gene: TRBD1
CDR3nt: TGTGCCAGCAGTGTGGGACAGGGGGCGACTAGCAATCAGCCCCAGCATTTT
CDR3aa: CASSVGQGATSNQPQHF

abundance: NA
j_gene: TRBJ2-3
v_gene: TRBV5-1
d_gene: NA
CDR3nt: TGCGCCAGCAGCTTCCTAGGTAGCACAGATACGCAGTATTTT
CDR3aa: CASSFLGSTDTQYF

abundance: NA
j_gene: TRBJ1-4
v_gene: TRBV19
d_gene: NA
CDR3nt: TGTGCCAGCCGTAACAGGGCTGAAAAACTGTTTTTT
CDR3aa: CASRNRAEKLFF

abundance: once
j_gene: TRBJ1-2
v_gene: TRBV28
d_gene: NA
CDR3nt: TGTACCAGCAGCCTCCCCGGGGGGGTGAACTATGGCTACACCTTC
CDR3aa: CTSSLPGGVNYGYTF

abundance: once
j_gene: TRBJ1-5
v_gene: TRBV9
d_gene: NA
CDR3nt: TGTGCCAGCAGCGCCCTAGGTGATTATAGCAATCAGCCCCAGCATTTT
CDR3aa: CASSALGDYSNQPQHF

abundance: once
j_gene: TRBJ1-5
v_gene: TRBV6-6
d_gene: TRBD1
CDR3nt: TGTGCCACCACGGACAGGGGCGGCTTACAGCCCCAGCATTTT
CDR3aa: CATTDRGGLQPQHF

abundance: NA
j_gene: TRBJ1-6
v_gene: TRBV10-1
d_gene: NA
CDR3nt: TGCGCCAGCAGAAACAGGGAGAGCTCCTATAATTCACCCCTCCACTTT
CDR3aa: CASRNRESSYNSPLHF

abundance: NA
j_gene: TRBJ2-1
v_gene: TRBV5-4
d_gene: TRBD2
CDR3nt: TGTGCCAGCAGGGCGGGAGTGATCTCCTACAATGAGCAGTTCTTC
CDR3aa: CASRAGVISYNEQFF

abundance: NA
j_gene: TRBJ1-1
v_gene: TRBV5-1
d_gene: NA
CDR3nt: TGCGCCAGCAGCCCTTCGAGGGAATTAAACACTGAAGCTTTCTTT
CDR3aa: CASSPSRELNTEAFF

abundance: NA
j_gene: TRBJ2-1
v_gene: TRBV7-3
d_gene: NA
CDR3nt: TGTGCCAGCAGCCGGCGGCAAGGCTACAATGAGCAGTTCTTC
CDR3aa: CASSRRQGYNEQFF

abundance: few
j_gene: TRBJ2-3
v_gene: TRBV19
d_gene: NA
CDR3nt: TGTGCCAGTAGTTTCTCCCTCACAGTCGATACGCAGTATTTT
CDR3aa: CASSFSLTVDTQYF

abundance: NA
j_gene: TRBJ2-7
v_gene: TRBV29-1
d_gene: NA
CDR3nt: TGCAGCGCTGGGGACGGCTACGAGCAGTACTTC
CDR3aa: CSAGDGYEQYF

abundance: NA
j_gene: TRBJ2-1
v_gene: TRBV14
d_gene: NA
CDR3nt: TGTGCCAGCAGCCAAGGGCTGCGGACAAACAATGAGCAGTTCTTC
CDR3aa: CASSQGLRTNNEQFF

abundance: NA
j_gene: TRBJ1-3
v_gene: TRBV7-9
d_gene: NA
CDR3nt: TGTGCCAGCAGCCGGACCCGGGGGGCGACTGGAAACACCATATATTTT
CDR3aa: CASSRTRGATGNTIYF

abundance: few
j_gene: TRBJ2-1
v_gene: TRBV5-1
d_gene: NA
CDR3nt: TGCGCCAGCAGCTTGGGGGACTTTCAAAATGAGCAGTTCTTC
CDR3aa: CASSLGDFQNEQFF

abundance: NA
j_gene: TRBJ2-4
v_gene: TRBV19
d_gene: NA
CDR3nt: TGTGCCAGTAGTACGGGGGTAACAACCACCAAAAACATTCAGTACTTC
CDR3aa: CASSTGVTTTKNIQYF

abundance: NA
j_gene: TRBJ2-1
v_gene: TRBV9
d_gene: TRBD2
CDR3nt: TGTGCCAGCAGCGTCCGAAGCGGGGGCCGGAATGAGCAGTTCTTC
CDR3aa: CASSVRSGGRNEQFF

abundance: few
j_gene: TRBJ2-7
v_gene: TRBV6-5
d_gene: TRBD1
CDR3nt: TGTGCCAGCAGTTACCTGCGACAGGGGGTAACCTACGAGCAGTACTTC
CDR3aa: CASSYLRQGVTYEQYF

abundance: NA
j_gene: TRBJ2-5
v_gene: TRBV5-1
d_gene: NA
CDR3nt: TGCGCCAGCAGCCGGGACGGACGAGAGACCCAGTACTTC
CDR3aa: CASSRDGRETQYF

abundance: NA
j_gene: TRBJ2-7
v_gene: TRBV7-2
d_gene: TRBD1
CDR3nt: TGTGCCAGCAGCTCCCGGACAGGGGGCTACGAGCAGTACTTC
CDR3aa: CASSSRTGGYEQYF

abundance: NA
j_gene: TRBJ1-2
v_gene: TRBV28
d_gene: TRBD1
CDR3nt: TGTGCCAGCAGGCCCGGGACAGGGGGCTACGGCTACACCTTC
CDR3aa: CASRPGTGGYGYTF

abundance: NA
j_gene: TRBJ1-6
v_gene: TRBV7-4
d_gene: NA
CDR3nt: TGTGCCAGCAGCTCCTCCCTCTACACGGGGACAACAAGGGGTCCCTATAATTCACCCCTCCACTTT
CDR3aa: CASSSSLYTGTTRGPYNSPLHF

abundance: NA
j_gene: TRBJ1-1
v_gene: TRBV19
d_gene: TRBD1
CDR3nt: TGTGCCAGTAGTTGGACAGGCTCCGAAGCTTTCTTT
CDR3aa: CASSWTGSEAFF

abundance: NA
j_gene: TRBJ2-5
v_gene: TRBV4-2
d_gene: TRBD1
CDR3nt: TGTGCCAGCAGCCAAGAGGGGGGACAGGGGATGGAGACCCAGTACTTC
CDR3aa: CASSQEGGQGMETQYF

abundance: NA
j_gene: TRBJ2-5
v_gene: TRBV5-1
d_gene: TRBD1
CDR3nt: TGCGCCAGCAGCTTCCATCCGGGGACAGGACAAGAGACCCAGTACTTC
CDR3aa: CASSFHPGTGQETQYF